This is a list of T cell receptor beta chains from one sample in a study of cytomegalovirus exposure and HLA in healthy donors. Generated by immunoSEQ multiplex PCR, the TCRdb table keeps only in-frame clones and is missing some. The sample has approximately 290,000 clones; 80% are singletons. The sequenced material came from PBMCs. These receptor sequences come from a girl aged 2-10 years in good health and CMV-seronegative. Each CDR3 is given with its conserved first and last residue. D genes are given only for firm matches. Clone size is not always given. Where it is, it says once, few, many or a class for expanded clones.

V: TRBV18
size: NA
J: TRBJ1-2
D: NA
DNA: TGTGCCAGCTCACCTCCCAACGAGGGGGTAGGCTACACCTTC
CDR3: CASSPPNEGVGYTF

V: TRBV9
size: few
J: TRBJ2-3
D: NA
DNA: TGTGCCAGCAGCGATCCTTTAAGGGGGACCACAGATACGCAGTATTTT
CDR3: CASSDPLRGTTDTQYF

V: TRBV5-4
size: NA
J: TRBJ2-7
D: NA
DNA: TGTGCCAGCAGCCGATCCCGGTACGAGCAGTACTTC
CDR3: CASSRSRYEQYF

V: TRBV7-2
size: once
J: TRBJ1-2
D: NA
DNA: TGTGCCAGCAACCCCCTCTGGGGGCGGGCGGCCGTTTATGGCTACACCTTC
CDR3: CASNPLWGRAAVYGYTF

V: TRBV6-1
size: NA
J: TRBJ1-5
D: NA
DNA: TGTGCCAGCACTCGAAAACCAGAAGAAAATCAGCCCCAGCATTTT
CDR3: CASTRKPEENQPQHF

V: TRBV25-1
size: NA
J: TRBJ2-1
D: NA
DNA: TGTGCCAGCGGGGCGGCGGGGGCCAATGAGCAGTTCTTC
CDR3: CASGAAGANEQFF

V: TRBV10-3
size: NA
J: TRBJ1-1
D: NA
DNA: TGTGCCATCAGTTCGGGGAACACTGAAGCTTTCTTT
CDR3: CAISSGNTEAFF

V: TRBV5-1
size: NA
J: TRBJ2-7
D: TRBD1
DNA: TGCGCCAGCAGCTGGACCCGGGACAGGGGCTACGAGCAGTACTTC
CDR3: CASSWTRDRGYEQYF

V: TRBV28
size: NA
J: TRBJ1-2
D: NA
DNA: TGTGCCAGCGGGGCCTATGGCTACACCTTC
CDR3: CASGAYGYTF

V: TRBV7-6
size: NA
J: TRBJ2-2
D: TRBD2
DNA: TGTGCCAGCAGCTTCCCCCTTAGCGGGGTTGACACCGGGGAGCTGTTTTTT
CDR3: CASSFPLSGVDTGELFF

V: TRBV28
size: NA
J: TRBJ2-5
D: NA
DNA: TGTGCCAGTAAAAGACAGGCCAAAGAGACCCAGTACTTC
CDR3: CASKRQAKETQYF

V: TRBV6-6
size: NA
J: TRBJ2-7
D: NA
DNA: TGTGCCAGTCAGGGGGGACCAGATCCCGAGCAGTACTTC
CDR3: CASQGGPDPEQYF

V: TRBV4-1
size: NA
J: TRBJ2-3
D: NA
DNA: TGCGCCAGCAGCCAAGATTCGGAGGTTGTCCGGATCTGGGGAACCACAGATACGCAGTATTTT
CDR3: CASSQDSEVVRIWGTTDTQYF

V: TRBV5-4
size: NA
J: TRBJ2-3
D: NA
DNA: TGTGCCAGCAGCTGGCTCGGGGATACGCAGTATTTT
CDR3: CASSWLGDTQYF

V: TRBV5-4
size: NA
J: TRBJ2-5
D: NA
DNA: TGTGCCAGCAGCTTGGGGAGAAAAGAGACCCAGTACTTC
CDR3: CASSLGRKETQYF

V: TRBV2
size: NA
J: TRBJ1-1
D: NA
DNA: TGTGCCAGCAGACAGGCAAGGGTTTTCTTT
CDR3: CASRQARVFF

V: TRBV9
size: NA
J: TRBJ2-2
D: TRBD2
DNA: TGTGCCAGCAGCGTAGGGGCTAGCGGGGATACCGGGGAGCTGTTTTTT
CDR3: CASSVGASGDTGELFF

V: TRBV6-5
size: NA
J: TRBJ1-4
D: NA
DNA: TGTGCCAGCAGTTACGGGCGCAGTGATAATGAAAAACTGTTTTTT
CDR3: CASSYGRSDNEKLFF

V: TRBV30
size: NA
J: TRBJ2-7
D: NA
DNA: TGCGCCCTAGGGGTCTCCTACGAGCAGTACTTC
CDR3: CALGVSYEQYF

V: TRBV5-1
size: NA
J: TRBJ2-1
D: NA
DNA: TGCGCCAGCAGCTTAGTAAGGACAAATGAGCAGTTCTTC
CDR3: CASSLVRTNEQFF

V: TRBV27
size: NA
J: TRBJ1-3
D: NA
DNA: TGTGCCAGCAGTCCCTTTAACACTAACTCTGGAAACACCATATATTTT
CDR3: CASSPFNTNSGNTIYF

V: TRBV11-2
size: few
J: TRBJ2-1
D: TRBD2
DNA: TGTGCCAGCAGCCCTATCGGGAGGTACAATGAGCAGTTCTTC
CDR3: CASSPIGRYNEQFF

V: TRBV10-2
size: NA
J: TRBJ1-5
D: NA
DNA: TGCGCCAGCAGTGATCGGACAAACTGGGGCAATCAGCCCCAGCATTTT
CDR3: CASSDRTNWGNQPQHF

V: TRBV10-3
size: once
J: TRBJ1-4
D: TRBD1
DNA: TGTGCCATCAGTGAGTCGGGGGACAGGGAAAAACTGTTTTTT
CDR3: CAISESGDREKLFF

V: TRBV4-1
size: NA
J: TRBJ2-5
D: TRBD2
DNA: TGCGCCAGCAGCTTAGGACTAGCGGGATCTTTCGTACAAGAGACCCAGTACTTC
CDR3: CASSLGLAGSFVQETQYF

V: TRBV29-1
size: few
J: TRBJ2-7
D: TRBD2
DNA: TGCAGCGTTGTAGTAGGTCAGGGAGGGAGCGAGCAGTACTTC
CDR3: CSVVVGQGGSEQYF

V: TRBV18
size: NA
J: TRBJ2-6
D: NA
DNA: TGTGCCAGCTCACCAGTTACAGGAGCAACTGGGGCCAACGTCCTGACTTTC
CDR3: CASSPVTGATGANVLTF

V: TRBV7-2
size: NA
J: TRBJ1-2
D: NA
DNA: TGTGCCAGCAGCTTAGGCGGAGCTAACTATGGCTACACCTTC
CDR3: CASSLGGANYGYTF

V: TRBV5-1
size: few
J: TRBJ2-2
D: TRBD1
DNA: TGCGCCAGCAGCTTCGGACAGGGGAACACCGGGGAGCTGTTTTTT
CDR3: CASSFGQGNTGELFF

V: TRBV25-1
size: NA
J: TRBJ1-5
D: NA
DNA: TGTGCCAGCAGTGATATAGATCAGCCCCAGCATTTT
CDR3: CASSDIDQPQHF

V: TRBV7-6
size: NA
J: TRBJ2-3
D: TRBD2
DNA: TGTGCCAGCAGCTTAGCGTTAGGGGGTAGCGGGGGCACAGATACGCAGTATTTT
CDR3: CASSLALGGSGGTDTQYF

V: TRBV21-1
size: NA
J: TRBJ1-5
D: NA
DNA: TGTGCCAGCTCCCAATGGGGACAATTAGGGCCCCAGCATTTT
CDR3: CASSQWGQLGPQHF

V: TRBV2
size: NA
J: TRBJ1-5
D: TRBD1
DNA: TGTGCCAGCAGTGAAGGGGGACAGAGCAATCAGCCCCAGCATTTT
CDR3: CASSEGGQSNQPQHF

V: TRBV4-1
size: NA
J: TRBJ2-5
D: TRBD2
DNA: TGCGCCAGCAGCCAGGAAAGGACTAGCGTAACAGAGACCCAGTACTTC
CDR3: CASSQERTSVTETQYF

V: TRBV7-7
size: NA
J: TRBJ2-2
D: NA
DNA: TGTGCCAGCAGCTTCGGGGACACCGGGGAGCTGTTTTTT
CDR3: CASSFGDTGELFF

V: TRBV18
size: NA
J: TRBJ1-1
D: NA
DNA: TGTGCCAGCTCACCGCCCGATATCAGGGGAGAAGCTTTCTTT
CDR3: CASSPPDIRGEAFF

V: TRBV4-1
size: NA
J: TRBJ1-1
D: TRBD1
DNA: TGCGCCAGCAGCCAAGAGTGGTTTTCGACAGGGGGCATCACTGAAGCTTTCTTT
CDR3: CASSQEWFSTGGITEAFF

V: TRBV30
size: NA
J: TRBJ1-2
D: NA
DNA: TGTGCCTGGAGTGAACCCGGACGGGGGGCCCGGGATGGCTACACCTTC
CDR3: CAWSEPGRGARDGYTF

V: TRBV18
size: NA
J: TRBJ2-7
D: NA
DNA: TGTGCCAGCCGTCCTGTTGGGGGGGCAGGCGAGCAGTACTTC
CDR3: CASRPVGGAGEQYF

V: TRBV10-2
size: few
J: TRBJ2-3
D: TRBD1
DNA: TGCGCCAGCAGGGACAGGACACGACCGGATACGCAGTATTTT
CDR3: CASRDRTRPDTQYF

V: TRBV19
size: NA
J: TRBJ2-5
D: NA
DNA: TGTGCCAGTAGTGGATCTAGTGAAGAGACCCAGTACTTC
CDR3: CASSGSSEETQYF

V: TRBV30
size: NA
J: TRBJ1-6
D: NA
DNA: TGTGCCTGGAGTGTCTTGTCCACCGCTAGGTCACCCCTCCACTTT
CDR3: CAWSVLSTARSPLHF

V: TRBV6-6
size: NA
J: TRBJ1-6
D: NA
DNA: TGTGCCAGCAGTTACTCCGAGGATAATTCACCCCTCCACTTT
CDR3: CASSYSEDNSPLHF

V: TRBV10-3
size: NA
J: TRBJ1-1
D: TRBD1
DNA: TGTGCCATCAGTGAAGACAGGGGTTGGGGCACTGAAGCTTTCTTT
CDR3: CAISEDRGWGTEAFF

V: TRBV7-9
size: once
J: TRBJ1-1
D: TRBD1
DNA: TGTGCCAGCAGCCAAAGCGCTGACAGGGCCAAATTTAGGACCACTGAAGCTTTCTTT
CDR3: CASSQSADRAKFRTTEAFF

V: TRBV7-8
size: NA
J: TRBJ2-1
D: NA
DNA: TGTGCCAGCAGCTTAAACCTAGGCTCCTACAATGAGCAGTTCTTC
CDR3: CASSLNLGSYNEQFF

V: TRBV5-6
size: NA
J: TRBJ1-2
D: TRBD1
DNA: TGTGCCAGCAGCGCATGGACAGGGGGCAAGGGATATGGCTACACCTTC
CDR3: CASSAWTGGKGYGYTF

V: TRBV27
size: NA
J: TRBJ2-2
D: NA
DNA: TGTGCCAGCAGGCGACAAACAGGGACGAACACCGGGGAGCTGTTTTTT
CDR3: CASRRQTGTNTGELFF

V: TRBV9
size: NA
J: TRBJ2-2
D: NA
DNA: TGTGCCAGCAGCGTAGTGAGGTCCGGGGAGCTGTTTTTT
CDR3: CASSVVRSGELFF

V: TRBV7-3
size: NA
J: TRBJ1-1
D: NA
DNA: TGTGCCAGCAGCTTAGGACATATCATGAACACTGAAGCTTTCTTT
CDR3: CASSLGHIMNTEAFF

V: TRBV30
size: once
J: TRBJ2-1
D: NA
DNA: TGTGCCTGGAGTTCTCCCGGCAGGGCTTGGATGAAGTCCTACAATGAGCAGTTCTTC
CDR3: CAWSSPGRAWMKSYNEQFF

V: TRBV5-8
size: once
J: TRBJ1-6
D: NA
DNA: TGTGCCAGCCCGGTGGCAGGGCATAATTCACCCCTCCACTTT
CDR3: CASPVAGHNSPLHF

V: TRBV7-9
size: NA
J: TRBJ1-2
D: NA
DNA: TGTGCCAGCAGCTCGAACAGTAACTATGGCTACACCTTC
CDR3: CASSSNSNYGYTF

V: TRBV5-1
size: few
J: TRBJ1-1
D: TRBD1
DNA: TGCGCCAGCAGCCCCGGATACAGGGGAGGAGGTGAAGCTTTCTTT
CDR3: CASSPGYRGGGEAFF

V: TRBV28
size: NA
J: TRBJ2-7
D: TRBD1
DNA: TGTGCCAGCATCCCGGGGGACAGGAGGGGCGACGAGCAGTACTTC
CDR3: CASIPGDRRGDEQYF